This passage covers 8 T cell receptor beta chains from one sample sequenced in a study of T cell changes during pregnancy in multiple sclerosis. Profiling relied on immunoSEQ multiplex PCR, and the TCRdb table lists in-frame clones only, not all of them. The sample contains 70,000 to 95,000 clones, 90% to 95% of which appear only once. The material was peripheral blood, obtained in the third trimester of pregnancy. These receptors all come from a female donor with multiple sclerosis, enrolled in a pregnancy study.

The chain links TRBV6-5 to TRBJ2-7; TRBD2 matches 8 bases. The CDR3 sequence is 13 residues long. After removal of 6 bases from V and 6 bases from J, the junction contained 7 bases not matched to a gene. Germline-derived CDR1 and CDR2 are MNHEY and SVGAGI. The CDR3 is CASSSGGPGEQYF. CDR3 in DNA: TGTGCCAGCAGCTCGGGGGGGCCCGGCGAGCAGTACTTC.

The CDR3 DNA follows: TGTGCCAGCAGCTCCGGGGGAGGGTCTTTCTACGAGCAGTACTTC. Translated, it gives CASSSGGGSFYEQYF. The rearrangement links TRBV13 to TRBJ2-7, with 7 nucleotides matching TRBD2. CDR3 length equals 15 residues. Trimming at V came to 4 bases and at J to 3 bases, leaving 9 bases not matched to a gene. Germline V CDR1 and CDR2: PRHDT, FYEKMQ (reference sequence).

The rearrangement uses TRBV7-2 and TRBJ2-5; 14 positions agree with TRBD2. Germline V gene data show CDR1 as SGHTA and CDR2 as FQGNSA. This CDR3 contains 16 residues. With 3 bases clipped from V and 3 bases from J, the junction kept 3 bases outside the gene matches. The DNA of the CDR3 is TGTGCCAGCAGCTTGGGACTAGCGGGAGATGAAGAGACCCAGTACTTC. Residues: CASSLGLAGDEETQYF.

This clone was recorded only once. Written as DNA, the CDR3 is TGTGCAGGGGGTAGCGGGAGCCCGTTCTTC. Encoded protein: CAGGSGSPFF. The chain is built from TRBV7-2 and TRBJ2-1; 9 bases map to TRBD2. Germline V lookup: CDR1 SGHTA, CDR2 FQGNSA. The CDR3 is made up of 10 amino acids.

V is TRBV27 and J is TRBJ2-7; no reliable D call. The CDR3 extends over 13 amino acids. Per the germline V gene, CDR1 is MNHEY and CDR2 is SMNVEV (reference sequence). V lost 2 bases and J 3 bases, leaving 8 bases between the germline ends. The CDR3: CASSLRSRYEQYF. For the CDR3, the DNA is TGTGCCAGCAGTTTACGTAGCCGCTACGAGCAGTACTTC.

The chain employs TRBV13 and TRBJ1-2; D is undetermined. Germline CDR1 and CDR2: PRHDT and FYEKMQ (reference sequence). The CDR3 loop spans 11 amino acids. Trimming shortened V by 5 bases and J by 6 bases, and 7 bases separated the two germline ends. The CDR3 DNA reads TGTGCCAGCAGCACCCCTAATGGCTACACCTTC. This encodes CASSTPNGYTF.

This clone was seen just once. The V gene is TRBV7-6, the J gene TRBJ2-3; TRBD1 agrees at 11 bases. The V gene end was trimmed by 5 bases and the J gene end by 5 bases; junction bases not matched to a gene: 6. The germline CDR1 and CDR2 sequences are SGHVS and FNYEAQ. This CDR3 comprises 15 residues. CDR3 sequence: CASSHGTGGLDTQYF. CDR3 sequence (DNA): TGTGCCAGCAGCCACGGGACAGGGGGTTTAGATACGCAGTATTTT.

The rearrangement uses TRBV6-5 and TRBJ2-4, with a tentative D call TRBD1 (6 bases). Trimming removed 4 bases from V and 4 bases from J, with 17 bases in between. The CDR3 loop spans 16 amino acids. Germline loops: CDR1 MNHEY, CDR2 SVGAGI. The CDR3 loop is CASSSPRGEKKNIQYF. CDR3 bases: TGTGCCAGCAGTTCACCCAGGGGTGAGAAAAAAAACATTCAGTACTTC.